These 2 T cell receptor beta chains were all obtained from the same sample, sequenced in a study of prognosis after radiotherapy for stage I lung cancer (dated by TCRdb to 2020 to 2022). The sequencer listed for this sample is Illumina HiSeq 3000. The TCR beta CDR3 region was amplified from genomic DNA by two rounds of multiplex PCR. In the first round of PCR, primers specific to each TRBV and TRBJ gene were used, and the primer sequences are filed in Chinese patent CN105087789A. TCRdb's own reprocessing of the public reads used fastp at Q25 and MiXCR and kept productive beta chains. Here each entry gathers all rows of one CDR3 protein and keeps the most common genes and DNA. Present in this sample are 45,000 to 70,000 distinct CDR3 sequences, about 25% of which were seen just once. In total, the top ten clones hold about 7.5% of the sample. The material was PBMCs, obtained before or after stereotactic body radiation therapy (not recorded which). These receptors originate from a donor older than 45 with non-small cell lung cancer.

As concerns this clonotype: This could be a read error, since a much larger clone is one nucleotide away. The chain employs TRBV2 and TRBJ2-1; D is unclear. The germline gives CDR1 SNHLY, CDR2 FYNNEI. CDR3 size: 15 residues. In nucleotides, the CDR3 is TGTGCCAGCAGCTTAGGTCCGAGCTCCTACAGTGAGCAGTTCTTC. Its translation: CASSLGPSSYSEQFF.

There are many counts of this clonotype. The chain has TRBV20-1 and TRBJ2-1, with D uncertain. CDR3 length: 11 residues. The V gene lost 3 bases and the J gene lost 7 bases, with 7 bases spanning the gap. Germline CDR1 and CDR2: DFQATT and SNEGSKA (reference sequence). The DNA for the CDR3 is TGCAGTGCTAGTATGGGTAATGAGCAGTTCTTC. Protein sequence: CSASMGNEQFF.